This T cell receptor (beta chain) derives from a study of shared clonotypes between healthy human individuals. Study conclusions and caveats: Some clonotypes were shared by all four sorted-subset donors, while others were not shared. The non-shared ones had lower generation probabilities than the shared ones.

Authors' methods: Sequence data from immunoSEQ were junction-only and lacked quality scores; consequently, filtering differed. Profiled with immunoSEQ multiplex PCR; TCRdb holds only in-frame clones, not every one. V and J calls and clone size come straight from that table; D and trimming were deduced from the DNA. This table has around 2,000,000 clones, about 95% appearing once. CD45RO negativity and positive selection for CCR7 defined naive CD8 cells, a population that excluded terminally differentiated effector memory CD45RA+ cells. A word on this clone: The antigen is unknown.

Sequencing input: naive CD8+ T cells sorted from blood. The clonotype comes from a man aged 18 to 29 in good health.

The CDR3 protein is CASSESLAGGVEQYF. CDR3 coding DNA: TGCGCCAGCAGTGAGTCACTAGCGGGAGGAGTCGAGCAGTACTTC. This rearrangement joins TRBV10-2 to TRBJ2-7; 12 bases are a match to TRBD2. This CDR3 has 15 amino acids. V trimming: 0 bases; J trimming: 6 bases; junction bases outside the gene matches: 3. Germline assignment: CDR1 WSHSY and CDR2 SAAADI.